The 2 T cell receptor beta chains below all came from one sample that was sequenced in a study of breast tumors, draining lymph nodes, adjacent tissues. A single record per CDR3 protein comes from TCRdb applying MiXCR to the multiplex PCR reads. This table holds under 300,000 distinct CDR3 sequences, about 34% found once. Samples came from axillary lymph nodes draining the breast cancer. Source material: axillary lymph node tissue. These receptors were obtained from a female donor with breast cancer. Some clones in this sample may be carry-over from other donors' samples.

About this clonotype: A read error may be the cause here, since a much bigger clone is one base away. The CDR3 end shows no conserved phenylalanine or tryptophan, and so a read error is likely. V usage is TRBV7-9 and J usage is TRBJ2-5, with TRBD1 identical over 8 bases. V dropped 1 base and J dropped 5; count of bases not matched to a gene: 3. Germline values: CDR1 SEHNR, CDR2 FQNEAQ (reference sequence). The CDR3 runs to 14 residues. As DNA, the CDR3 is TGTGCCAGCAGCTTAGGTACAGGGGGGGAGACCCAGTACCTC. Translated, it gives CASSLGTGGETQYL.

The chain is built from TRBV20-1 and TRBJ2-5; 15 nucleotides line up with TRBD2. The CDR3 totals 14 residues. Unmatched junction bases numbered 0, after V lost 3 bases and J lost 4 bases. Germline V gene data show CDR1 as DFQATT and CDR2 as SNEGSKA (reference sequence). CDR3 sequence (DNA): TGCAGTGCTAGGGGACTAGCGGGAGGAGAGACCCAGTACTTC. Its translation: CSARGLAGGETQYF.